This TCR beta chain originates from a study of blood T cell repertoires in COVID-19. TCRdb's table, derived via immunoSEQ multiplex PCR, lists solely in-frame clones and lacks some. Of over 300,000 clones listed, 86% are singletons. This CDR3 region has 15 residues. V was trimmed by 0 bases and J by 2 bases, leaving 8 bases between them. The germline V gene has CDR1 MNHNY and CDR2 SVGAGI (reference sequence). The receptor comes from a woman in her forties or fifties with acute or convalescent COVID-19. The sequencing sample was made of peripheral blood. V and J are TRBV6-6 and TRBJ1-5; D gene uncertain. The CDR3 is CASSYSWGGNQPQHF. The CDR3 DNA follows: TGTGCCAGCAGTTACTCGTGGGGAGGCAATCAGCCCCAGCATTTT.